The 7 T cell receptor beta chains reported below all come from one sample, sequenced in a study of early T cells in non-severe SARS-CoV-2 infection. Via MiXCR, TCRdb re-called the 5' RACE reads, giving one row per CDR3 protein. The sample yields roughly 55,000 distinct CDR3 sequences, roughly 12% seen once. The sequencing sample was made of whole blood. All receptors derive from an adult who was a healthcare worker with PCR-confirmed SARS-CoV-2 infection or an uninfected control (not recorded which).

The chain recombines TRBV30 with TRBJ1-6; possibly TRBD1 for D (6 bases). Deletions cut 7 bases from V and 10 bases from J, with 20 bases between. CDR3 length: 14 amino acids. Looked up from germline, CDR1 is GTSNPN and CDR2 is SVGIG (reference sequence). The CDR3 spells CAFRGAAMASPLHF. The CDR3 DNA is TGTGCCTTCCGGGGGGCGGCCATGGCGTCACCCCTCCACTTT.

This chain joins TRBV28 and TRBJ1-2; TRBD1 aligns across 9 bases. The junction had 1 base not matched to a gene; V was cut back by 1 base and J by 4 bases. This CDR3 contains 14 residues. Germline CDR1 is MDHEN and CDR2 is SYDVKM. DNA for the CDR3: TGTGCCAGCAGTTTATCGACAGGGGGCTATGGCTACACCTTC. Its translation is CASSLSTGGYGYTF.

This clonotype was seen more than once but under ten times. The chain is built from TRBV6-1 and TRBJ2-1, with TRBD2 matching 9 bases. V was clipped by 5 bases and J by 9 bases; unmatched bases: 11. Germline V lookup: CDR1 MNHNS, CDR2 SASEGT. The CDR3 loop spans 15 amino acids. CDR3 residues: CASSPLAGGDGEQFF. Here the CDR3 DNA reads TGTGCCAGCAGTCCTCTTGCGGGGGGGGACGGTGAGCAGTTCTTC.

The chain employs TRBV7-8 and TRBJ2-1, with 11 bases matching TRBD2. From germline, CDR1 is SGHVS and CDR2 FQNEAQ. V gave up 2 bases and J gave up 0 bases; unmatched junction bases: 3. The length of the CDR3 is 17 residues. Here the CDR3 DNA reads TGTGCCAGCAGCTTACTAGCGGGAGGTGCCTCCTACAATGAGCAGTTCTTC. This encodes CASSLLAGGASYNEQFF.

This clonotype came up a few times. The chain joins TRBV6-1 to TRBJ1-1; 11 bases line up with TRBD1. The junction had 5 bases not matched to a gene; V was cut back by 4 bases and J by 1 base. The length of the CDR3 is 16 residues. Germline CDR1 is MNHNS and CDR2 is SASEGT. The CDR3 protein is CASSGRTGGGNTEAFF. CDR3 nucleotide sequence: TGTGCCAGCAGTGGTAGGACAGGGGGCGGGAACACTGAAGCTTTCTTT.

This clonotype was observed a few times. The rearrangement uses TRBV7-2 and TRBJ2-3; tentative D call: TRBD2 (5 bases). The CDR3 has 15 amino acids. Germline values: CDR1 SGHTA, CDR2 FQGNSA. The V end was cut by 2 bases, the J end by 0 bases, with 9 bases between. DNA of the CDR3: TGTGCCAGCAGCTTATTCGGGGTGAGCACAGATACGCAGTATTTT. It encodes CASSLFGVSTDTQYF.

This clonotype was recorded many times. This chain joins TRBV27 and TRBJ2-7, with 12 bases matching TRBD1. The CDR3 length is 16 residues. V lost 6 bases to trimming and J lost 4 bases; unmatched junction nucleotides: 10. The germline CDR1 and CDR2 sequences are MNHEY and SMNVEV (reference sequence). In DNA form, the CDR3 reads TGTGCCAGCAGCTCCCCACCGGGACAGGGGGCGTACGAGCAGTACTTC. Translating it yields CASSSPPGQGAYEQYF.